This T cell receptor beta chain was identified during a study of blood T cell repertoires in COVID-19. Across the study: Both acute and convalescent COVID-19 samples were obtained from the United States, Italy and Spain. In each case, the material was cDNA or gDNA derived from T cells, B-cell-depleted T cells, or PBMCs.

This CDR3 contains 15 residues. The germline V and J ends were trimmed by 11 bases and 0 bases, with 20 bases remaining between them. Germline CDR1 SEHNR, CDR2 FQNEAQ (reference sequence). Original data processing: Estimation of nucleated cell counts was performed using reference gene primer amplification. TCRdb's table, derived via immunoSEQ multiplex PCR, lists solely in-frame clones and lacks some. That table gives V, J and clone size, and the DNA gave D and trimming. The repertoire holds more than 150,000 clones, with approximately 87% as singletons. This clone was detected only once. This receptor was obtained from a man aged 65 to 85 with active or convalescent COVID-19. The V and J genes are TRBV7-9 and TRBJ2-7, with D tentatively TRBD2 (6 bases). Sequenced sample: peripheral blood. The DNA of the CDR3 is TGTGCCTGCGGGAAGGAGCCCGAGCCCTCCTACGAGCAGTACTTC. Its translation is CACGKEPEPSYEQYF.